The 13 T cell receptor beta chains reported below all come from one sample, sequenced in a study of blood T cell repertoires in COVID-19. Libraries were prepared by immunoSEQ multiplex PCR; TCRdb keeps only in-frame clonotypes and omits some of them. This sample carries around 55,000 clones, about nine tenths of them seen once, and the ten largest clones take over 1.2%. Sequencing input: peripheral blood. These receptors were taken from a man aged 55 to 69 with acute or convalescent COVID-19.

This clone came up a few times. The rearrangement uses TRBV9 and TRBJ2-2; 12 bases agree with TRBD2. Per germline, CDR1 SGDLS and CDR2 YYNGEE. J was trimmed by 4 bases and V by 4 bases; bases with no gene match: 5. The CDR3 loop spans 16 amino acids. CDR3 nucleotide sequence: TGTGCCAGCAGCCCCCGACTAGCGGGAGTCACCGGGGAGCTGTTTTTT. Its protein is CASSPRLAGVTGELFF. The full variable domain, in which reference TRBV9 and TRBJ2-2 provide the parts outside the CDR3, is DSGVTQTPKHLITATGQRVTLRCSPRSGDLSVYWYQQSLDQGLQFLIQYYNGEERAKGNILERFSAQQFPDLHSELNLSSLELGDSALYFCASSPRLAGVTGELFFGEGSRLTVL.

As regards this clone: At one boundary the junction diverges from the germline segment, which might be a read error. The chain joins TRBV5-1 to TRBJ1-1; D possibly corresponds to TRBD1 (6 bases). The CDR3 length is 14 residues. CDR1 and CDR2 from the germline V gene are SGHRS and YFSETQ. CDR3 sequence (DNA): TGCGCCAGCAGCTTGGTCCAGGGGAACGCTGAAGCTTTCTTT. It codes for CASSLVQGNAEAFF.

V and J are TRBV29-1 and TRBJ2-3, with D tentatively TRBD1 (5 bases). CDR1 is SQVTM, CDR2 ANQGSEA, per germline. V lost 5 bases and J 3 bases, leaving 15 bases between the germline ends. CDR3 size: 14 residues. The CDR3, as DNA: TGCAGCGTTCGGACACCCATTATGACAGATACGCAGTATTTT. It is translated as CSVRTPIMTDTQYF.

This clone was counted a few times. The V gene is TRBV4-1, the J gene TRBJ2-7, with 8 bases that match TRBD2. The CDR3 sequence is 16 residues long. Germline loops: CDR1 MGHRA, CDR2 YSYEKL. With 1 base clipped from V and 1 base from J, the junction kept 6 bases outside the gene matches. CDR3 bases: TGCGCCAGCAGCCAAGGATTGGCTAGCGGGTCCTACGAGCAGTACTTC. Amino acid sequence: CASSQGLASGSYEQYF.

The table lists this clone with a few counts. The CDR3, as DNA: TGTGCCAGCCCACCCGACAGGGCTAATTCACCCCTCCACTTT. Amino acids: CASPPDRANSPLHF. The chain is built from TRBV19 and TRBJ1-6, with 7 positions matching TRBD1. The V gene end was trimmed by 9 bases and the J gene end by 6 bases; junction bases not matched to a gene: 8. CDR1 is LNHDA, CDR2 SQIVND, per germline (reference sequence). This CDR3 comprises 14 residues.

V is TRBV28 and J is TRBJ2-5; 10 positions agree with TRBD1. The CDR3 consists of 18 residues. In germline, CDR1 is MDHEN, CDR2 SYDVKM. J gave up 3 bases and V 6 bases, and 16 bases lay outside the gene matches. The chain's CDR3 is CASSPSPGTGVSEETQYF. CDR3 DNA: TGTGCCAGCAGCCCTAGTCCCGGGACAGGGGTCTCAGAAGAGACCCAGTACTTC.

The chain couples TRBV5-1 to TRBJ1-2; no clear D. Germline CDR1 SGHRS, CDR2 YFSETQ. V lost 2 bases and J 6 bases, leaving 11 bases between the germline ends. This CDR3 contains 13 residues. The CDR3 is CASSFEGSDGYTF. CDR3 nucleotide sequence: TGCGCCAGCAGCTTCGAGGGTTCTGATGGCTACACCTTC.

This sequence joins TRBV5-4 and TRBJ2-5; a possible D gene is TRBD2 (5 bases). The V gene's germline CDR1 is SGHNT and CDR2 YYREEE (reference sequence). CDR3 length equals 15 residues. V dropped 5 bases and J dropped 4 bases, with 18 bases sitting between them. CDR3 amino acids: CASSPRRVGSETQYF. The CDR3 nucleotides read TGTGCCAGCAGTCCTCGGCGGGTAGGGTCAGAGACCCAGTACTTC.

This chain uses TRBV10-1 with TRBJ2-1; 10 bases map to TRBD1. CDR3 length equals 14 residues. The V gene end was trimmed by 7 bases and the J gene end by 4 bases; junction bases not matched to a gene: 4. In germline, CDR1 is WNHNN, CDR2 SYGVQD (reference sequence). CDR3 amino acids: CASKDRGPYNEQFF. CDR3 DNA sequence: TGCGCCAGCAAAGACAGGGGGCCGTACAATGAGCAGTTCTTC.

The table lists this clone with a count of one. The chain employs TRBV19 and TRBJ2-5; TRBD2 matches at 8 bases. Per germline, CDR1 LNHDA and CDR2 SQIVND (reference sequence). J lost 4 bases, V lost 3 bases, and 1 base had no gene match. CDR3 length equals 13 residues. The CDR3 is CASSMGLGETQYF. The CDR3 DNA sequence: TGTGCCAGTAGTATGGGACTAGGAGAGACCCAGTACTTC. Drawing the rest from reference TRBV19 and TRBJ2-5, the complete variable domain is DGGITQSPKYLFRKEGQNVTLSCEQNLNHDAMYWYRQDPGQGLRLIYYSQIVNDFQKGDIAEGYSVSREKKESFPLTVTSAQKNPTAFYLCASSMGLGETQYFGPGTRLLVL.

This clone was counted only a few times. The chain recombines TRBV19 with TRBJ1-5; a weak D match, TRBD1 (5 bases). Per the germline V gene, CDR1 is LNHDA and CDR2 is SQIVND (reference sequence). This CDR3 is 13 amino acids long. Deletions cut 7 bases from V and 7 bases from J, with 14 bases between. The CDR3 region is CASTNRGQQPQHF. CDR3 sequence (DNA): TGTGCCAGTACCAATAGGGGTCAACAGCCCCAGCATTTT. Supplemented by reference TRBV19 and TRBJ1-5, the full variable domain reads DGGITQSPKYLFRKEGQNVTLSCEQNLNHDAMYWYRQDPGQGLRLIYYSQIVNDFQKGDIAEGYSVSREKKESFPLTVTSAQKNPTAFYLCASTNRGQQPQHFGDGTRLSIL.

V is TRBV30 and J is TRBJ1-4; D perhaps matches TRBD1 (6 bases). The CDR3 length is 14 residues. V lost 0 bases and J lost 8, with 13 bases in between. CDR1 is GTSNPN and CDR2 is SVGIG in the germline V gene (reference sequence). CDR3 coding DNA: TGTGCCTGGAGTGTACTCAGGGGTGGAGAAAAACTGTTTTTT. As protein: CAWSVLRGGEKLFF.

This sequence joins TRBV6-5 and TRBJ1-2; 11 positions agree with TRBD1. The CDR3 contains 13 residues. Germline loops: CDR1 MNHEY, CDR2 SVGAGI. The V gene end was trimmed by 8 bases and the J gene end by 8 bases; junction bases not matched to a gene: 7. CDR3 in DNA: TGTGCCAGCGATGGGACAGGGGGGCTCGGCTACACCTTC. It specifies CASDGTGGLGYTF.